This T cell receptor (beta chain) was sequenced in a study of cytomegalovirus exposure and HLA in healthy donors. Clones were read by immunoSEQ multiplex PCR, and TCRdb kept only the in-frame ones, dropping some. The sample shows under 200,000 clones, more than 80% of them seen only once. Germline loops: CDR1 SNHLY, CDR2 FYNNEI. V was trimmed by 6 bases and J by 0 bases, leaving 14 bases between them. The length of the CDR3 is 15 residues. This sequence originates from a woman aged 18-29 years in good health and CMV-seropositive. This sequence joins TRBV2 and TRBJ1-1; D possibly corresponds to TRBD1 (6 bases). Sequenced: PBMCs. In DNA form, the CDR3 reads TGTGCCAGCAGCCAGGGGCCATGGATGAACACTGAAGCTTTCTTT. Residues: CASSQGPWMNTEAFF.